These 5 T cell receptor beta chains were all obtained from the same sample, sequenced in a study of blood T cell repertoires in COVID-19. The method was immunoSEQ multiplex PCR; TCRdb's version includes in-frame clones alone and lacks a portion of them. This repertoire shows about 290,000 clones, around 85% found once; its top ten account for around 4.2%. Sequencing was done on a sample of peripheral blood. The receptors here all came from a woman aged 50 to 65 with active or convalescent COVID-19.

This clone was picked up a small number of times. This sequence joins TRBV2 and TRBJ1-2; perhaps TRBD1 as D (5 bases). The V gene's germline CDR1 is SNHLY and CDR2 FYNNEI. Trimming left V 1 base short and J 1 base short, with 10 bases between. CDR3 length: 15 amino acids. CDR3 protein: CASSEVGVLNYGYTF. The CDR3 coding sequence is TGTGCCAGCAGTGAAGTAGGGGTCCTTAACTATGGCTACACCTTC.

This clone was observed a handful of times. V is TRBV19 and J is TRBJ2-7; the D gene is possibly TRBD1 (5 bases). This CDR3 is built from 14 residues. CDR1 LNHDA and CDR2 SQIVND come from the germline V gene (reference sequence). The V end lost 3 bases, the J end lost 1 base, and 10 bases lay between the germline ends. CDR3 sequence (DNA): TGTGCCAGTAGTATCCAGGGTCCGTCCTACGAGCAGTACTTC. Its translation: CASSIQGPSYEQYF.

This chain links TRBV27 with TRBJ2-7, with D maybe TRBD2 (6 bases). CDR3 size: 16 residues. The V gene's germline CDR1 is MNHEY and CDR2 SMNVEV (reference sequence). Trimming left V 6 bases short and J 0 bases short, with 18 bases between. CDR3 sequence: CASSPYGTESSYEQYF. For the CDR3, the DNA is TGTGCCAGCAGCCCGTACGGGACTGAGAGCTCCTACGAGCAGTACTTC.

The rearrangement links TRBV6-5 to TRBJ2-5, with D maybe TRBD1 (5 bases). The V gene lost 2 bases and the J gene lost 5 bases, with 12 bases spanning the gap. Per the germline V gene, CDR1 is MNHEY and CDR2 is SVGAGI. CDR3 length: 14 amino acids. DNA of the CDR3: TGTGCCAGCAGTTACAGCACAGGCCCGGAGACCCAGTACTTC. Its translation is CASSYSTGPETQYF.

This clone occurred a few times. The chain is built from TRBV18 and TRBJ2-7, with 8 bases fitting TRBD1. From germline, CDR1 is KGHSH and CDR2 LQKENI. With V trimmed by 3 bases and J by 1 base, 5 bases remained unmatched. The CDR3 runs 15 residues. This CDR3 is CASSPLRQGSYEQYF. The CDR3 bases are TGTGCCAGCTCACCGCTGAGACAGGGGTCCTACGAGCAGTACTTC.